Included here is one T cell receptor (beta chain) sequence, with context. Its antigen is not known. This sample was included in a study of cytomegalovirus exposure and HLA in healthy donors. Overall study findings and caveats: Across HLA loci, a later analysis found differing TCR association rates, with DRB1 most and HLA-C fewest. TCR beta V segments were, for the most part, productive about 87% or about 30% of the time in an earlier analysis. Listed as cytomegalovirus-associated were more than 150 TCR beta chains.

Per the germline V gene, CDR1 is SGHTS and CDR2 is YDEGEE. CDR3 length: 17 amino acids. Trimming left V 4 bases short and J 7 bases short, with 21 bases between. The study ran its PCR with 60 Vbeta and 13 Jbeta primers. Profiled with immunoSEQ multiplex PCR; TCRdb holds only in-frame clones, not every one. The repertoire holds fewer than 200,000 clones, with about four fifths as singletons. The donors comprised healthy bone marrow donors. The sample consisted of PBMCs. This clonotype was obtained from a woman between 45 and 65 years old in good health and CMV-seronegative. The genes are TRBV5-8 and TRBJ1-6; D uncertain. The CDR3 sequence is CASSRGPPRAANSPLHF. CDR3 nucleotide sequence: TGTGCCAGCAGCCGGGGTCCCCCACGCGCCGCGAATTCACCCCTCCACTTT.